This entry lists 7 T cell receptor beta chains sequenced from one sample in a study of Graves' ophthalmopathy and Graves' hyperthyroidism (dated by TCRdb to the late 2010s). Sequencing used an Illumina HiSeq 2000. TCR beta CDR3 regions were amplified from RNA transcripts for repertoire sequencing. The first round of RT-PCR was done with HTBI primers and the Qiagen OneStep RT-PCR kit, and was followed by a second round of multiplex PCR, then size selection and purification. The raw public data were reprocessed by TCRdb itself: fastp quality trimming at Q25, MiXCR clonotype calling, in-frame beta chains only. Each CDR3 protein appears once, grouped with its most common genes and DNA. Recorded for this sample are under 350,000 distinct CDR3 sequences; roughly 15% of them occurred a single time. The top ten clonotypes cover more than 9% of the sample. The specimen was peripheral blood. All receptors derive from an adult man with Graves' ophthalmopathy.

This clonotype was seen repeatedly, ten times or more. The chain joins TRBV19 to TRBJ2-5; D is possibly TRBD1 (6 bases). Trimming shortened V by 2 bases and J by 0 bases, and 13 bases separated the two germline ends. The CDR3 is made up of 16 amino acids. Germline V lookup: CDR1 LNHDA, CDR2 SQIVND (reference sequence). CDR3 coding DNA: TGTGCCAGTAGTATAATCCTTACAGGGCACCAAGAGACCCAGTACTTC. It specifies CASSIILTGHQETQYF.

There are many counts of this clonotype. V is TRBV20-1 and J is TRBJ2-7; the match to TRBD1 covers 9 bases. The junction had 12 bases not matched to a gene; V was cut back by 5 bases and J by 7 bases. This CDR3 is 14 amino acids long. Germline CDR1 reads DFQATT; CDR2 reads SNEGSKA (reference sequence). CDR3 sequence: CSAGPGQGLGEQYF. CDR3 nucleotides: TGCAGTGCTGGACCGGGACAGGGTTTGGGGGAGCAGTACTTC.

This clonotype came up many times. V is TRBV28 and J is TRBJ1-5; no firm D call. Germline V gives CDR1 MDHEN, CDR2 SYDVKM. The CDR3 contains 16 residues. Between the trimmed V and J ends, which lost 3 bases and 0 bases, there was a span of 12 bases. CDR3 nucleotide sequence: TGTGCCAGCAGTTTTATCGTACGGGGTAGCAATCAGCCCCAGCATTTT. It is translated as CASSFIVRGSNQPQHF.

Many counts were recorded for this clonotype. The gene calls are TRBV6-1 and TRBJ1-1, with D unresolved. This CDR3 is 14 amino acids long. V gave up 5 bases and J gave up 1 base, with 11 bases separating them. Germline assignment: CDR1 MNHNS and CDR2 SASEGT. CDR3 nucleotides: TGTGCCAGCAGTAAGGCGGCGGAGAACACTGAAGCTTTCTTT. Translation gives CASSKAAENTEAFF.

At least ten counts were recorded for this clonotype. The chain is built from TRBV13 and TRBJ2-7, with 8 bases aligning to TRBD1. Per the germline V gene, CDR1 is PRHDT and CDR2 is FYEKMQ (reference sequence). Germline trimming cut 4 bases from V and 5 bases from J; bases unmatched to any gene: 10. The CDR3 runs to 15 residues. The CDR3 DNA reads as TGTGCCAGCAGCTCGAGTTGGACAGGGAGCCACGAGCAGTACTTC. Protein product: CASSSSWTGSHEQYF.

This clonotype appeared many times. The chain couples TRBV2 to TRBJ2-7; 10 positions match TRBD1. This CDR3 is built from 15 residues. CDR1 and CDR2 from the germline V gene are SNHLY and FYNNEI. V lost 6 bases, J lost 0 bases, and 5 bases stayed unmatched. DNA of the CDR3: TGTGCCAGCAGGGGGGACAGGGGAATCTCCTACGAGCAGTACTTC. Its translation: CASRGDRGISYEQYF.

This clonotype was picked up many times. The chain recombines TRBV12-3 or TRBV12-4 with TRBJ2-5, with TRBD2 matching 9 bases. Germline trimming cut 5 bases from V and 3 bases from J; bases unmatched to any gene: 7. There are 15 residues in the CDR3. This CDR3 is CASSPETSGKETQYF. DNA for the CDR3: TGTGCCAGCAGTCCCGAGACTAGCGGAAAAGAGACCCAGTACTTC.